The 29 T cell receptor beta chains reported below all come from one sample, sequenced in a study of shared clonotypes between healthy human individuals. Using immunoSEQ multiplex PCR, the repertoire was profiled, and TCRdb retains in-frame clones only, with some absent. The table has 400,000 to 550,000 clones, around three quarters seen once. The source material was PBMCs. The source of these receptors is a woman aged 40 to 50 in good health. Some clones in this sample may be carry-over from other donors' samples.

This chain uses TRBV7-2 with TRBJ2-3; tentatively, D is TRBD1 (6 bases). Trimming removed 5 bases at V and 0 bases at J, with 15 bases between. Germline V gene sequence: CDR1 SGHTA, CDR2 FQGNSA. The CDR3 covers 16 residues. For the CDR3, the DNA is TGTGCCAGCAGCCCTACAGGGTCCACTAGCACAGATACGCAGTATTTT. Amino acids: CASSPTGSTSTDTQYF.

This clone was counted a single time. V gene TRBV10-2 combines with J gene TRBJ2-7; TRBD1 matches at 8 bases. The length of the CDR3 is 14 residues. V shed 4 bases and J 0 bases; nucleotides not matched to a gene: 2. In germline, CDR1 is WSHSY, CDR2 SAAADI. The chain's CDR3 is CASSVDRDSYEQYF. CDR3 DNA: TGCGCCAGCAGTGTGGACAGGGACTCCTACGAGCAGTACTTC.

This chain joins TRBV19 and TRBJ1-5; the D is unclear. The ends were cut back, 4 bases at V and 0 bases at J, with 16 bases in the middle. Germline V lookup: CDR1 LNHDA, CDR2 SQIVND (reference sequence). The CDR3 length is 17 residues. The CDR3 DNA is TGTGCCAGTAGTACCCCAGTTTACGCCCTTAGCAATCAGCCCCAGCATTTT. It is translated as CASSTPVYALSNQPQHF.

This rearrangement joins TRBV5-8 to TRBJ1-2; D is unresolved. This CDR3 is built from 13 residues. Per the germline V gene, CDR1 is SGHTS and CDR2 is YDEGEE. V was shortened by 3 bases and J by 0 bases, with 6 bases between the two germline ends. The DNA for the CDR3 is TGTGCCAGCAGCTCGAACCCTAACTATGGCTACACCTTC. Amino acids: CASSSNPNYGYTF. Looking up the rest from reference TRBV5-8 and TRBJ1-2 gives the full variable domain: EAGVTQSPTHLIKTRGQQATLRCSPISGHTSVYWYQQALGLGLQFLLWYDEGEERNRGNFPPRFSGRQFPNYSSELNVNALELEDSALYLCASSSNPNYGYTFGSGTRLTVV.

The chain couples TRBV2 to TRBJ2-1, with TRBD1 as a possible D gene (6 bases). This CDR3 region has 16 residues. Trimming left V 6 bases short and J 8 bases short, with 23 bases between. Germline V gives CDR1 SNHLY, CDR2 FYNNEI. CDR3 region: CASSPSQGRGGDEQFF. CDR3 DNA: TGTGCCAGCAGCCCCAGCCAGGGCAGGGGTGGTGATGAGCAGTTCTTC.

The chain has TRBV18 and TRBJ1-5; 11 positions agree with TRBD1. Germline V CDR1 and CDR2: KGHSH, LQKENI. The CDR3 covers 16 residues. J was trimmed by 4 bases and V by 2 bases; bases with no gene match: 4. The CDR3 DNA is TGTGCCAGCTCACCAGGGACAGGGGGTAGGAATCAGCCCCAGCATTTT. Translated, it gives CASSPGTGGRNQPQHF.

The V call is TRBV5-8, the J call TRBJ1-5; no clear D gene. This CDR3 region has 15 residues. Per the germline V gene, CDR1 is SGHTS and CDR2 is YDEGEE. Trimming shortened V by 4 bases and J by 9 bases, and 20 bases separated the two germline ends. The CDR3 nucleotides are TGTGCCAGCAGCCCCATTGACTACATCATTTCGCCCCAGCATTTT. It encodes CASSPIDYIISPQHF. The complete variable domain, with remaining parts taken from reference TRBV5-8 and TRBJ1-5, reads EAGVTQSPTHLIKTRGQQATLRCSPISGHTSVYWYQQALGLGLQFLLWYDEGEERNRGNFPPRFSGRQFPNYSSELNVNALELEDSALYLCASSPIDYIISPQHFGDGTRLSIL.

J is TRBJ2-1 and V is TRBV5-4; TRBD1 is a possible D gene (7 bases). The germline gives CDR1 SGHNT, CDR2 YYREEE (reference sequence). Trimming cost V 3 bases and J 10 bases, with 20 bases left between them. The CDR3 has 15 residues. CDR3 coding DNA: TGTGCCAGCAGCTCGGGACAACTATCAGGGGGGGAGCAGTTCTTC. Translation: CASSSGQLSGGEQFF. The whole variable domain, remainder taken from reference TRBV5-4 and TRBJ2-1, is ETGVTQSPTHLIKTRGQQVTLRCSSQSGHNTVSWYQQALGQGPQFIFQYYREEENGRGNFPPRFSGLQFPNYSSELNVNALELDDSALYLCASSSGQLSGGEQFFGPGTRLTVL.

This chain uses TRBV30 with TRBJ1-3, with a weak D call TRBD1 (5 bases). This CDR3 is built from 15 residues. Deletions cut 2 bases from V and 5 bases from J, with 16 bases between. CDR1 GTSNPN and CDR2 SVGIG come from the germline V gene (reference sequence). CDR3 region: CAWSPLVGQRNTIYF. DNA for the CDR3: TGTGCCTGGAGTCCCCTCGTGGGGCAACGAAACACCATATATTTT.

J is TRBJ1-1 and V is TRBV7-3, with D perhaps matching TRBD1 (5 bases). The CDR3 contains 16 residues. V dropped 1 base and J dropped 7 bases, with 19 bases sitting between them. Per the germline V gene, CDR1 is SGHTA and CDR2 is FQGTGA. CDR3 amino acids: CASSLMEVRSGGEAFF. In nucleotides, the CDR3 is TGTGCCAGCAGCTTAATGGAGGTTCGGTCGGGGGGTGAAGCTTTCTTT. The full variable domain, its missing parts supplied by reference TRBV7-3 and TRBJ1-1, is GAGVSQTPSNKVTEKGKYVELRCDPISGHTALYWYRQSLGQGPEFLIYFQGTGAADDSGLPNDRFFAVRPEGSVSTLKIQRTERGDSAVYLCASSLMEVRSGGEAFFGQGTRLTVV.

This chain links TRBV18 with TRBJ1-3; 7 bases align to TRBD1. The germline gives CDR1 KGHSH, CDR2 LQKENI. This CDR3 comprises 15 residues. V lost 1 base, J lost 3 bases, and 3 bases stayed unmatched. The CDR3 DNA sequence: TGTGCCAGCTCACCACAGGGGGCTGATGGAAACACCATATATTTT. This translates into CASSPQGADGNTIYF.

The chain has TRBV11-3 and TRBJ2-1; D may match TRBD1 or TRBD2 (5 bases each). The CDR3 consists of 14 residues. The ends were cut back, 5 bases at V and 7 bases at J, with 15 bases in the middle. Germline CDR1 and CDR2: SGHNT and YENEEA. The CDR3 is CASSTRGGGNEQFF. DNA of the CDR3: TGTGCCAGCAGCACACGTGGGGGTGGGAATGAGCAGTTCTTC.

The chain recombines TRBV7-9 with TRBJ2-1; 8 bases align to TRBD2. Trimming took 6 bases from V and 9 from J; bases not matched to a gene: 13. The CDR3 is 15 residues long. Germline lookup yields CDR1 SEHNR and CDR2 FQNEAQ (reference sequence). This CDR3 is CASSTSGTRYSEQFF. CDR3 bases: TGTGCCAGCAGTACATCTGGGACTAGATATAGTGAGCAGTTCTTC.

The chain couples TRBV11-2 to TRBJ2-5, with 9 bases identical to TRBD1. Germline V gene sequence: CDR1 SGHAT, CDR2 FQNNGV. The CDR3 is 13 residues long. Losses at the gene ends were 5 bases for V and 6 bases for J; bases not matched to a gene: 4. CDR3 residues: CASSRDREQTQYF. In DNA, the CDR3 is TGTGCCAGCAGCAGGGACAGGGAGCAGACCCAGTACTTC. Full variable domain (remainder filled in from reference TRBV11-2 and TRBJ2-5): EAGVAQSPRYKIIEKRQSVAFWCNPISGHATLYWYQQILGQGPKLLIQFQNNGVVDDSQLPKDRFSAERLKGVDSTLKIQPAKLEDSAVYLCASSRDREQTQYFGPGTRLLVL.

The CDR3 spells CASRLGRAIPGELFF. The CDR3, as DNA: TGTGCCAGCAGGTTGGGGCGGGCTATCCCCGGGGAGCTGTTTTTT. The chain recombines TRBV11-2 with TRBJ2-2; D might be TRBD1 or TRBD2, each matching 5 bases. V lost 6 bases to trimming and J lost 6 bases, with 17 bases between them. The CDR3 sequence is 15 residues long. The germline V gene has CDR1 SGHAT and CDR2 FQNNGV.

CDR3 nucleotide sequence: TGCGCCAGCAGCCCTGGCAGGGGGCGGCAAGAGACCCAGTACTTC. Amino acid sequence: CASSPGRGRQETQYF. The chain carries TRBV5-1 and TRBJ2-5; TRBD1 matches at 8 bases. The trim removed 4 bases at V and 2 bases at J, leaving 7 bases unmatched. Germline CDR1 is SGHRS and CDR2 is YFSETQ. The CDR3 consists of 15 residues.

This sequence joins TRBV6-5 and TRBJ1-2; perhaps TRBD1 as D (5 bases). Per the germline V gene, CDR1 is MNHEY and CDR2 is SVGAGI. CDR3 length equals 15 residues. Trimming took off 7 bases at V and 0 bases at J, with 15 bases between the two ends. The CDR3, as DNA: TGTGCCAGCACGCTAAACACAGGAACTAACTATGGCTACACCTTC. Translating gives CASTLNTGTNYGYTF.

The V call is TRBV5-4, the J call TRBJ1-5; D gene uncertain. The CDR3 has 14 amino acids. CDR1 is SGHNT, CDR2 YYREEE, per germline (reference sequence). The V and J ends lost 1 base and 4 bases respectively, with 9 bases between them. This chain's CDR3 is CASSLRGENQPQHF. CDR3 nucleotide sequence: TGTGCCAGCAGCTTGCGGGGTGAAAATCAGCCCCAGCATTTT.

This clone occurred a few times. Other DNA sequences of this sample code for an identical CDR3. The CDR3 spells CASSPRQANYGYTF. The CDR3 coding sequence is TGTGCCAGCAGTCCCCGACAGGCTAACTATGGCTACACCTTC. This chain joins TRBV27 and TRBJ1-2, with a possible D match to TRBD1 (6 bases). Germline-derived CDR1 and CDR2 are MNHEY and SMNVEV (reference sequence). This CDR3 contains 14 residues. V dropped 5 bases and J dropped 0 bases, with 10 bases sitting between them.

This chain links TRBV7-9 with TRBJ2-5, with a weak D call TRBD1 (6 bases). This CDR3 is built from 13 residues. Germline V gene sequence: CDR1 SEHNR, CDR2 FQNEAQ (reference sequence). Trimming cost V 6 bases and J 5 bases, with 13 bases left between them. The CDR3 region has the DNA TGTGCCAGCAGATCTACAGGGACGGAGACCCAGTACTTC. Protein sequence: CASRSTGTETQYF.

This chain uses TRBV15 with TRBJ2-7; D gene ambiguous. The CDR3 sequence is 16 residues long. V lost 1 base, J lost 1 base, and 14 bases lay in between. Germline CDR1 reads LNHNV; CDR2 reads YYDKDF (reference sequence). The CDR3 region has the DNA TGTGCCACCAGCAGAGGCCCGCAGGTTGGATCCTACGAGCAGTACTTC. Protein sequence: CATSRGPQVGSYEQYF.

This clone was recorded a few times. The rearrangement uses TRBV2 and TRBJ1-5; no clear D gene. This CDR3 spans 13 amino acids. Germline-derived CDR1 and CDR2 are SNHLY and FYNNEI. Between the trimmed V and J ends, which lost 2 bases and 4 bases, there was a span of 6 bases. As DNA, the CDR3 is TGTGCCAGCAGTGAATCAGAGAATCAGCCCCAGCATTTT. Encoded protein: CASSESENQPQHF.

V is TRBV28 and J is TRBJ1-1; TRBD1 matches at 8 bases. There are 16 residues in the CDR3. V lost 6 bases to trimming and J lost 1 base; unmatched junction nucleotides: 10. Per the germline V gene, CDR1 is MDHEN and CDR2 is SYDVKM. CDR3 in DNA: TGTGCCAGCAGCCATTATCAGGGGGCAGCGAACACTGAAGCTTTCTTT. As protein: CASSHYQGAANTEAFF.

This chain uses TRBV11-2 with TRBJ2-5; 10 bases match TRBD2. Per the germline V gene, CDR1 is SGHAT and CDR2 is FQNNGV. The CDR3 length is 17 residues. The ends lost 5 bases at V and 2 bases at J; junction bases unmatched: 11. The CDR3 sequence: CASSPQGWTSGQETQYF. The CDR3 bases are TGTGCCAGCAGCCCCCAGGGATGGACTAGCGGACAAGAGACCCAGTACTTC.

This rearrangement joins TRBV30 to TRBJ2-6; possible D gene TRBD2, 5 bases. V was trimmed by 7 bases and J by 4 bases, leaving 8 bases between them. CDR3 length: 12 residues. The germline gives CDR1 GTSNPN, CDR2 SVGIG (reference sequence). This CDR3 reads CAFTGGANVLTF. Here the CDR3 DNA reads TGTGCCTTCACGGGGGGGGCCAACGTCCTGACTTTC.

The rearrangement links TRBV14 to TRBJ2-2; TRBD1 is a possible D gene (5 bases). Trimming cost V 5 bases and J 7 bases, with 11 bases left between them. Germline V gene sequence: CDR1 SGHDN, CDR2 FVKESK. The CDR3 has 13 amino acids. Here the CDR3 reads CASSTQGVGELFF. CDR3 sequence (DNA): TGTGCCAGCAGCACCCAGGGTGTCGGGGAGCTGTTTTTT.

The chain joins TRBV19 to TRBJ1-3; perhaps TRBD1 as D (6 bases). This CDR3 comprises 15 residues. Germline V gives CDR1 LNHDA, CDR2 SQIVND (reference sequence). V lost 5 bases and J 4 bases, leaving 15 bases between the germline ends. CDR3 sequence (DNA): TGTGCCAGTAGTCCAACAGGGAGCGCCGGAAACACCATATATTTT. Its protein is CASSPTGSAGNTIYF.

This chain connects TRBV29-1 to TRBJ2-6; D not certain. The CDR3 is 15 residues long. Germline CDR1 reads SQVTM; CDR2 reads ANQGSEA. Trimming took off 4 bases at V and 1 base at J, with 11 bases between the two ends. The CDR3 here is CSVGAAQSGANVLTF. Here the CDR3 DNA reads TGCAGCGTTGGGGCAGCCCAATCTGGGGCCAACGTCCTGACTTTC.

A few counts support this clone. This chain connects TRBV7-8 to TRBJ2-3; 7 nucleotides match TRBD1. CDR1 SGHVS and CDR2 FQNEAQ come from the germline V gene. The CDR3 spans 13 residues. V shed 1 base and J 10 bases; nucleotides not matched to a gene: 5. The CDR3 DNA reads as TGTGCCAGCAGCTTAGAGAGGGGGCGAGCGCAGTATTTT. This codes for CASSLERGRAQYF.